Listed here is a single TCR beta chain. This record comes from a study of blood T cell repertoires in COVID-19. Across the study: In each case, the material was cDNA or gDNA derived from T cells, B-cell-depleted T cells, or PBMCs.

In the authors' methods: Scientists estimated how many nucleated cells there were by amplifying reference gene primers. TCRdb's table, derived via immunoSEQ multiplex PCR, lists solely in-frame clones and lacks some. From that table come the V and J calls and clone size; the DNA was used to work out D and trimming. The sample includes 70,000 or so clones, around 80% of them seen just once. CDR3 length equals 16 residues. Germline V CDR1 and CDR2: SGHNT, YYREEE (reference sequence). Trimming at V came to 4 bases and at J to 3 bases, leaving 7 bases not matched to a gene. The rearrangement links TRBV5-4 to TRBJ2-2; 9 bases agree with TRBD2. The clonotype was recovered from a human donor in a cohort sampled during active COVID-19. The sample comprised peripheral blood. The CDR3 DNA reads TGTGCCAGCAGCAGGGATAGCGGGAGTCACACCGGGGAGCTGTTTTTT. Translation gives CASSRDSGSHTGELFF.